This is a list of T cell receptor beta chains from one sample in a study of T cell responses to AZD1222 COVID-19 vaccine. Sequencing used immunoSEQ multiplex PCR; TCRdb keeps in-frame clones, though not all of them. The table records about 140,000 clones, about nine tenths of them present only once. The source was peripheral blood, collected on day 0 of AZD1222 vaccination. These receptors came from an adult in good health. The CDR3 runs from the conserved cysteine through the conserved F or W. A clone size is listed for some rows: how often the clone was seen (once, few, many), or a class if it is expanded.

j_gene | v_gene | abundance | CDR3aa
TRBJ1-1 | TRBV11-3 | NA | CASSYGLRGATMNTEAFF
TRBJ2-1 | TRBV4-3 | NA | CASSHPGLGNEQFF
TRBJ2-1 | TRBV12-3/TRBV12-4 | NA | CASSLGSYNEQFF
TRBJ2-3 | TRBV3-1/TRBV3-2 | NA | CASSHLAGETDTQYF
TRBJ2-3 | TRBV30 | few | CAWGIRTGRADTQYF
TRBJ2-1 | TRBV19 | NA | CASSSLAGHNEQFF
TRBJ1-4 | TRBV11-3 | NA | CASSLGPQDNEKLFF
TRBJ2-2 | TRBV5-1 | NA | CASSLPGGPWNTGELFF
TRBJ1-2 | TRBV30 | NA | CAWHQGSYGYTF
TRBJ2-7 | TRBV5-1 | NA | CASSLALGVYEQYF
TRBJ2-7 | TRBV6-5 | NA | CASSYSGTGSYEQYF
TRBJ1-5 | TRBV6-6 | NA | CASSYFYRDYQPQHF
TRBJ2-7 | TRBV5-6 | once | CASSLSSYEQYF
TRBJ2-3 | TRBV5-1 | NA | CASSLSGMAQYF
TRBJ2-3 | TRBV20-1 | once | CSASLPGDRGFTDTQYF
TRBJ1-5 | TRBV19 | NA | CASSSGRTSNQPQHF
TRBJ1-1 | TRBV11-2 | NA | CASSRGPGFGFF